Listed below are T cell receptor beta chains from one sample, sequenced in a study of T cell responses to AZD1222 COVID-19 vaccine. Measured with immunoSEQ multiplex PCR; TCRdb has only the in-frame clones, and not every one. The table includes 100,000 to 150,000 clones, about nine tenths detected once. Here the sequenced sample was peripheral blood, taken on day 0 of AZD1222 vaccination. The source is an adult in good health. Both conserved end residues are part of each CDR3. A D gene is named only where the DNA matches it firmly. Part of the rows lack a size; the others show once, few, many or a class for expanded clones.

>NA|TRBV7-9|NA|TRBJ1-5
TGTGCCAGCGGGGACGGGCCGTTTAGCAATCAGCCCCAGCATTTT
CASGDGPFSNQPQHF
>NA|TRBV2|few|TRBJ2-7
TGTGCCAGCAGTGTTGCTAGCGCGTACTACGAGCAGTACTTC
CASSVASAYYEQYF
>NA|TRBV5-5|NA|TRBJ1-1
TGTGCCAGCAGCTTGGACAGCTTGAACACTGAAGCTTTCTTT
CASSLDSLNTEAFF
>NA|TRBV27|NA|TRBJ1-3
TGTGCCAGCAGTCCCCTTCGGCCGGGACAAGGAAACACCATATATTTT
CASSPLRPGQGNTIYF
>NA|TRBV7-2|NA|TRBJ1-5
TGTGCCAGCAGCCCATTCAATCAGCCCCAGCATTTT
CASSPFNQPQHF
>TRBD1|TRBV6-2/TRBV6-3|NA|TRBJ1-2
TGTGCCAGCAGTTTCTCGACAGGGTCCTATGGCTACACCTTC
CASSFSTGSYGYTF
>TRBD1|TRBV5-4|NA|TRBJ1-2
TGTGCCAGCAGCTTACAGGGGGGAGAAGGCTACACCTTC
CASSLQGGEGYTF
>TRBD2|TRBV19|NA|TRBJ2-1
TGTGCCAGTAGTATAGGTAGCGGGGGATACAATGAGCAGTTCTTC
CASSIGSGGYNEQFF
>NA|TRBV19|NA|TRBJ2-7
TGTGCCAGTAGTGCCGGGTCCTACGAGCAGTACTTC
CASSAGSYEQYF
>NA|TRBV6-2/TRBV6-3|NA|TRBJ1-1
TGTGCCAGCAGCCAACAGAAGCTCGTCACTGAAGCTTTCTTT
CASSQQKLVTEAFF
>TRBD1|TRBV27|NA|TRBJ1-1
TGTGCCAGCAGTTTATATGGGACAGAGGGCGAGCTCTTT
CASSLYGTEGELF
>NA|TRBV11-2|NA|TRBJ2-7
TGTGCCAGCAGCTTCCACGTGAGGGGGGCCGAGTACGAGCAGTACTTC
CASSFHVRGAEYEQYF
>TRBD1|TRBV7-8|once|TRBJ1-5
TGTGCCAGCAGCTTAGCCCCTACAGGGGTTAGGGGTCAGCCCCAGCATTTT
CASSLAPTGVRGQPQHF
>NA|TRBV14|NA|TRBJ1-2
TGTGCCAGCAGCCAAGTAATACAGGGTCATGGCTACACCTTC
CASSQVIQGHGYTF
>NA|TRBV3-1/TRBV3-2|NA|TRBJ1-2
TGTGCCAGCAGCCAAGATGGCGGGGGCTCTTATCTGGGCTACACCTTC
CASSQDGGGSYLGYTF
>TRBD1|TRBV5-4|NA|TRBJ1-6
TGTGCCAGCAGCCTAGGACAGGGCCGCGAACCCCTCCACTTT
CASSLGQGREPLHF
>TRBD1|TRBV18|NA|TRBJ2-2
TGTGCCAGCTCATCGGGACAGGTTAACACCGGGGAGCTGTTTTTT
CASSSGQVNTGELFF